This TCR beta chain was profiled in a study of OX40 agonist ivuxolimab in advanced cancers. As for the study in general: It was ivuxolimab, an agonistic anti-OX40 (CD134) antibody, that patients were treated with. The dose of intravenous ivuxolimab that patients received every 2 weeks ranged from 0.01 to 10 mg/kg. Findings and caveats of the study: The work left the antigen specificity of expanded peripheral T cells undetermined.

Libraries were prepared by immunoSEQ multiplex PCR; TCRdb keeps only in-frame clonotypes and omits some of them. Of around 16,000 clones in the sample, 80% to 90% were seen once. CDR1 is SNHLY and CDR2 is FYNNEI in the germline V gene. This CDR3 is built from 15 residues. Losses at the gene ends were 4 bases for V and 2 bases for J; bases not matched to a gene: 6. As concerns this clone: Its antigen remains unknown.

This clonotype originated in an adult with an advanced solid tumor such as melanoma, head and neck, liver or kidney cancer. The chain carries TRBV2 and TRBJ2-3, with TRBD2 matching 7 bases. The specimen comprised CD4+ or CD8+ T cells sorted from blood, sampled in a trial of the OX40 agonist ivuxolimab. In nucleotides, the CDR3 is TGTGCCAGCAGTGCCTCTAGCGGCTACACAGATACGCAGTATTTT. Amino acid sequence: CASSASSGYTDTQYF.